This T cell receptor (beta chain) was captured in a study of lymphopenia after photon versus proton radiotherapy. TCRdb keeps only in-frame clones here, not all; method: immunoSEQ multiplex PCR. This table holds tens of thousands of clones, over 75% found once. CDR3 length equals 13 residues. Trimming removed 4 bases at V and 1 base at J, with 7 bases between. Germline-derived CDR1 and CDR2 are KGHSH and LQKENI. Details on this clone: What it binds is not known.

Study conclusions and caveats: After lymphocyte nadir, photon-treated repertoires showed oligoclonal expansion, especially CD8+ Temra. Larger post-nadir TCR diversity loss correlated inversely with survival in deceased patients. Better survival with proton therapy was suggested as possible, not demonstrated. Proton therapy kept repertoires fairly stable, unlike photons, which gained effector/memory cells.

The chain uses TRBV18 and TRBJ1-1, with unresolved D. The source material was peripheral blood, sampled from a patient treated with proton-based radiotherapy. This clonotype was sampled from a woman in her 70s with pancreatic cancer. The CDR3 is CASSRTENTEAFF. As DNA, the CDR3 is TGTGCCAGCTCACGAACGGAGAACACTGAAGCTTTCTTT.